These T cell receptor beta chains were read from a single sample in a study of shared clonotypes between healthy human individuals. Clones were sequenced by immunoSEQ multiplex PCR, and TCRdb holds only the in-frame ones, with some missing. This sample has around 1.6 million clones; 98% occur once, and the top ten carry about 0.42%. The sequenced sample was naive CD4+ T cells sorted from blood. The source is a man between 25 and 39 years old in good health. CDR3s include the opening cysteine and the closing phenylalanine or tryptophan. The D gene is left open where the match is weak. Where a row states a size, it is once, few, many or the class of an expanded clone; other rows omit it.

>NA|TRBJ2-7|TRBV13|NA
CASSLRLNEQYF
TGTGCCAGCAGCCTCAGACTGAACGAGCAGTACTTC
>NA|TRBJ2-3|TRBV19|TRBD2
CASSIDRTSGRLADTQYF
TGTGCCAGTAGTATAGACAGGACTAGCGGGAGGCTTGCAGATACGCAGTATTTT
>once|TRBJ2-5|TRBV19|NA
CASSIPPGTQYF
TGTGCCAGTAGTATTCCTCCTGGAACCCAGTACTTC
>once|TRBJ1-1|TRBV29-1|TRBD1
CSSADREDTEAFF
TGCAGCTCCGCGGACAGGGAGGACACTGAAGCTTTCTTT
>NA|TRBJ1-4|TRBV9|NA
CASSVEGLANEKLFF
TGTGCCAGCAGCGTAGAAGGGTTGGCTAATGAAAAACTGTTTTTT
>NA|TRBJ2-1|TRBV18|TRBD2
CASSRGLAGAGNEQFF
TGTGCCAGCTCACGAGGACTAGCGGGAGCGGGAAATGAGCAGTTCTTC
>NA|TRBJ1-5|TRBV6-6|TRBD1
CASRKDRGGNQPQHF
TGTGCCAGCAGGAAAGACAGGGGCGGCAATCAGCCCCAGCATTTT
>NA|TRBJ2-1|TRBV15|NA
CATSAWAVYNEQFF
TGTGCCACCAGCGCTTGGGCCGTCTACAATGAGCAGTTCTTC
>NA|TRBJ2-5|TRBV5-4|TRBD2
CASSLAIGLAGGGETQYF
TGTGCCAGCAGCTTGGCCATTGGTTTAGCGGGAGGTGGAGAGACCCAGTACTTC
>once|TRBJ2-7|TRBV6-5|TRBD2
CASSRTSGTYEQYF
TGTGCCAGCAGCAGGACTAGCGGAACCTACGAGCAGTACTTC
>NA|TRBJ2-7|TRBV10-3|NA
CAIQRADKTTYEQYF
TGTGCCATCCAGAGAGCCGACAAAACAACCTACGAGCAGTACTTC
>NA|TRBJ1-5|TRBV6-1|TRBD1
CASSEGGAQDRRYQPQHF
TGTGCCAGCAGTGAAGGCGGCGCCCAGGACAGGCGATATCAGCCCCAGCATTTT
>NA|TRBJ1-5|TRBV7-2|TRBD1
CASSLPGRGDQPQHF
TGTGCCAGCAGCTTACCGGGCAGGGGGGATCAGCCCCAGCATTTT
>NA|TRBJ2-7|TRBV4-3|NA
CASSQEQGGTYEQYF
TGCGCCAGCAGCCAAGAACAGGGGGGGACCTACGAGCAGTACTTC
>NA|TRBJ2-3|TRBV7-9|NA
CASSLYAGIRGADTQYF
TGTGCCAGCAGCTTATATGCTGGGATAAGGGGGGCAGATACGCAGTATTTT
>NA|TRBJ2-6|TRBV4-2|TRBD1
CASSQSDRGDGANVLTF
TGTGCCAGCAGCCAGTCGGACAGGGGGGATGGGGCCAACGTCCTGACTTTC
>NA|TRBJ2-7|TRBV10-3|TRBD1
CAISESRGRATYEQYF
TGTGCCATCAGTGAGTCGAGGGGGCGCGCGACCTACGAGCAGTACTTC
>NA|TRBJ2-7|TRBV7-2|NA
CASKVSVGTTYEQYF
TGTGCCAGCAAGGTGTCGGTAGGAACCACCTACGAGCAGTACTTC
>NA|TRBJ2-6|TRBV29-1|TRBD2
CSVKTSGRIGGANVLTF
TGCAGCGTTAAGACTAGCGGGAGGATAGGTGGGGCCAACGTCCTGACTTTC
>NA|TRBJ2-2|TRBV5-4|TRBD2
CASSWLAGSTGELFF
TGTGCCAGCAGCTGGTTAGCGGGATCCACCGGGGAGCTGTTTTTT
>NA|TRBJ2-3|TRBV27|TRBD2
CASSHGGRAVDGTQYF
TGTGCCAGCAGTCACGGGGGGAGGGCCGTCGATGGTACGCAGTATTTT
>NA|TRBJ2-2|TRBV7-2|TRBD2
CASSPGLAGVTGELFF
TGTGCCAGCAGCCCCGGACTAGCGGGAGTCACCGGGGAGCTGTTTTTT
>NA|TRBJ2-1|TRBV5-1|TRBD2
CASSPGRTSGSNEQFF
TGCGCCAGCAGCCCGGGGCGGACTAGCGGGAGCAATGAGCAGTTCTTC
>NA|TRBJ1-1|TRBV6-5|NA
CASSYSGTLNTEAFF
TGTGCCAGCAGTTACTCGGGGACACTGAACACTGAAGCTTTCTTT
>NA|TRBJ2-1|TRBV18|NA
CASSPTSYNEQFF
TGTGCCAGCTCACCGACCTCCTACAATGAGCAGTTCTTC
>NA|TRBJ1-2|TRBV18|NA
CASSPTENYGYTF
TGTGCCAGCTCACCAACAGAAAACTATGGCTACACCTTC
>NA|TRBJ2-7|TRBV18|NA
CASSPNYEQYF
TGTGCCAGCTCACCGAATTACGAGCAGTACTTC
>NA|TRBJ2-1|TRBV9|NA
CASSPPPPNEQFF
TGTGCCAGCAGCCCCCCCCCGCCCAATGAGCAGTTCTTC
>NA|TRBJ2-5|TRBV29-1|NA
CSVELGRGETQYF
TGCAGCGTTGAACTGGGGCGCGGGGAGACCCAGTACTTC
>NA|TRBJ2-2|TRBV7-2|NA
CASSLVLGSTGELFF
TGTGCCAGCAGCTTAGTGCTAGGGAGCACCGGGGAGCTGTTTTTT
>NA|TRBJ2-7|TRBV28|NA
CASSSPAGLYF
TGTGCCAGCAGTTCCCCAGCAGGGCTGTACTTC
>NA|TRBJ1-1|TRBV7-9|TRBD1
CASSFGQVNTEAFF
TGTGCCAGCAGCTTCGGACAGGTGAACACTGAAGCTTTCTTT
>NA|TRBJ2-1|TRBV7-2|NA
CASSPHQQGQFF
TGTGCCAGCAGCCCTCACCAGCAGGGGCAGTTCTTC
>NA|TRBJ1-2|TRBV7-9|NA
CASSSLTWSLAGYTF
TGTGCCAGCAGCTCTCTGACATGGTCGCTGGCTGGCTACACCTTC
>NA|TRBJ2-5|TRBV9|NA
CASSPSPQAGTQYF
TGTGCCAGCAGCCCCAGTCCCCAGGCGGGGACCCAGTACTTC
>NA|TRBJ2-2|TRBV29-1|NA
CSVDSSRHTGELFF
TGCAGCGTTGATTCGTCTAGACATACCGGGGAGCTGTTTTTT
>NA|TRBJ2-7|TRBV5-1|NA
CASSLDTVGEQYF
TGCGCCAGCAGCTTGGATACGGTGGGGGAGCAGTACTTC
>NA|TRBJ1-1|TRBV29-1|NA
CSVVGPQEAFF
TGCAGCGTTGTAGGGCCTCAAGAAGCTTTCTTT
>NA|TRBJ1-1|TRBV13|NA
CASSALSGAITEAFF
TGTGCCAGCAGCGCCCTCTCTGGAGCGATCACTGAAGCTTTCTTT
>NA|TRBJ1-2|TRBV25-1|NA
CASSTTGKDYYGYTF
TGTGCCAGCAGTACCACAGGGAAAGATTACTATGGCTACACCTTC
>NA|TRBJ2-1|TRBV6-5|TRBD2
CASSYTGLAEYNEQFF
TGTGCCAGCAGTTACACGGGACTAGCGGAATACAATGAGCAGTTCTTC
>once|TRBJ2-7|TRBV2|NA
CASKAESYEQYF
TGTGCCAGCAAGGCGGAGTCCTACGAGCAGTACTTC
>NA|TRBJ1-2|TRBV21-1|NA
CASRGRTLANYGYTF
TGTGCCAGCCGGGGAAGAACGTTAGCTAACTATGGCTACACCTTC
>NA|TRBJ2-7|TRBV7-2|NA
CASSFGTPSYEQYF
TGTGCCAGCAGCTTTGGGACGCCCTCCTACGAGCAGTACTTC
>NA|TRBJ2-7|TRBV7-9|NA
CASSPRYEQYF
TGTGCCAGCAGCCCCAGGTACGAGCAGTACTTC
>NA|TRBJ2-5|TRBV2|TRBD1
CASSVIGGAETQYF
TGTGCCAGCAGTGTCATAGGGGGCGCCGAGACCCAGTACTTC
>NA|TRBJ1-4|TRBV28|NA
CATHGHGEEKLFF
TGTGCCACCCACGGGCATGGAGAAGAAAAACTGTTTTTT
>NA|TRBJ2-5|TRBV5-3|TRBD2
CARSLPSGSYQETQYF
TGTGCCAGAAGCTTGCCTAGCGGGTCGTACCAAGAGACCCAGTACTTC